The clone carrying this T cell receptor (beta chain) showed up just once. The antigen is not known. Primers included in the PCR were 60 Vbeta and 13 Jbeta primers. Only in-frame clones appear in the TCRdb table, and some are missing; sequencing was by immunoSEQ multiplex PCR. The table lists around 200,000 clones, about four fifths of them singletons, with roughly a tenth in the top ten. This specimen belongs to a study of cytomegalovirus exposure and HLA in healthy donors. Overall study findings and caveats: The authors listed some 160 TCR beta chains as cytomegalovirus-associated. Sequencing had likely introduced a cluster of highly shared sequence variants as an artifact. In a later analysis, at a false discovery rate of 0.05, over 15,000 TCR beta sequences were associated with HLA alleles.

Sequencing used PBMCs. The TCR was taken from a woman between 45 and 60 years old in good health and CMV-seropositive.

The CDR3 DNA reads as TGTGCCAGCAGTAGACAAGTTGCAACTAATGAAAAACTGTTTTTT. Amino acids: CASSRQVATNEKLFF. V is TRBV6-5 and J is TRBJ1-4; D is unresolved. The CDR3 is 15 residues long. Between the trimmed V and J ends, which lost 5 bases and 0 bases, there was a span of 10 bases. Germline V gene sequence: CDR1 MNHEY, CDR2 SVGAGI.